The clone carrying this T cell receptor beta chain was detected only a few times. Its antigen is not known. Breast cancer patients provided tissue from their axillary draining lymph nodes. The source of the sample is a study of breast tumors, draining lymph nodes, adjacent tissues. Study-level points and caveats: Tumors had less TCR diversity than lymph nodes, more than nontumor tissue. The lymph node origin of tumor T cells was framed as consistent with a hypothesis, not demonstrated.

One entry per CDR3 protein, called by TCRdb with MiXCR from the multiplex PCR reads. The sample contains 130,000 or so distinct CDR3 sequences, about 22% of which appear only once. Germline-derived CDR1 and CDR2 are KGHSH and LQKENI. The CDR3 totals 15 residues. The ends were cut back, 3 bases at V and 0 bases at J, with 8 bases in the middle. This receptor was taken from a female donor with breast cancer. Some clones in this sample may be carry-over from other donors' samples. Material: axillary lymph node tissue. The V and J genes are TRBV18 and TRBJ2-2; tentative D call: TRBD2 (5 bases). In nucleotides, the CDR3 is TGTGCCAGCTCACCGGGAGTCTCGAACACCGGGGAGCTGTTTTTT. Its protein is CASSPGVSNTGELFF.